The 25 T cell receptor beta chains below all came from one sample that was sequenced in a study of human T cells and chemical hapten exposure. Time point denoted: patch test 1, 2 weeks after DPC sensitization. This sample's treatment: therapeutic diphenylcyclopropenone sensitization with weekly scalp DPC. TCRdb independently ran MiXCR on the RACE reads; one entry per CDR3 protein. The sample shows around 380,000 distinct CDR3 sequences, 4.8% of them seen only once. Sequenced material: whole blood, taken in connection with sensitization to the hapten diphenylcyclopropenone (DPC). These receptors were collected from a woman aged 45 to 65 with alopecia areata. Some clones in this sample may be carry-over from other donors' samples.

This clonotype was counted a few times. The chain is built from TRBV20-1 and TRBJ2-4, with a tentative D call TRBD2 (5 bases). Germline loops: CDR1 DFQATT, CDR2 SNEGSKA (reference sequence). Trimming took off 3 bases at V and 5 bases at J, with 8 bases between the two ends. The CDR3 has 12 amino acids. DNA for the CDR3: TGCAGTGCTAGGGGAGAAGAAAACATTCAGTACTTC. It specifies CSARGEENIQYF.

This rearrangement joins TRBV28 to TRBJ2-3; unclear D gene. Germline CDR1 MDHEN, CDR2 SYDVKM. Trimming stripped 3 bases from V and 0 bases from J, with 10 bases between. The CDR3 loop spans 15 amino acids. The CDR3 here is CASSFLGRSTDTQYF. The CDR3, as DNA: TGTGCCAGCAGTTTCCTGGGCAGGAGCACAGATACGCAGTATTTT.

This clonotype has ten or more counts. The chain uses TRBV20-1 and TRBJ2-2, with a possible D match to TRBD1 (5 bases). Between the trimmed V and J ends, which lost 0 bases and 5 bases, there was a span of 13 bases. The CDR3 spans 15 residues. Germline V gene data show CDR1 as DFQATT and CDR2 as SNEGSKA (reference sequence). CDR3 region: CSAREAGLETGELFF. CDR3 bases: TGCAGTGCTAGAGAGGCAGGGTTGGAAACCGGGGAGCTGTTTTTT.

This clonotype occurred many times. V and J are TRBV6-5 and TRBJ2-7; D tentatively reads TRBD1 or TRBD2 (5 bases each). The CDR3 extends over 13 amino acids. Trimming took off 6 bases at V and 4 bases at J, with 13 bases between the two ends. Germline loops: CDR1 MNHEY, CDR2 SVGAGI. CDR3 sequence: CASSSGTPYEQYF. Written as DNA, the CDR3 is TGTGCCAGCAGCTCCGGGACGCCGTACGAGCAGTACTTC.

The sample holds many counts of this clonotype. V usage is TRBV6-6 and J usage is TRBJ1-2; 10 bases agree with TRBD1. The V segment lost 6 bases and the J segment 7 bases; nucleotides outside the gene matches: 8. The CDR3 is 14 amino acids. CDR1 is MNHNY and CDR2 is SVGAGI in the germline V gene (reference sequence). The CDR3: CASSEGQGRVGYTF. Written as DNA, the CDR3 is TGTGCCAGCAGCGAGGGACAGGGGAGGGTTGGCTACACCTTC.

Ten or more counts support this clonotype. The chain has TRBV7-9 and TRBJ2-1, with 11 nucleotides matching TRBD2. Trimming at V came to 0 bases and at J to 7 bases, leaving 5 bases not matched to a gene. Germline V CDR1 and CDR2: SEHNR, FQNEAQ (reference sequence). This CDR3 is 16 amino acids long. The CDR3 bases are TGTGCCAGCAGCTTAGCCCTAGCGGGGGGAGGAAATGAGCAGTTCTTC. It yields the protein CASSLALAGGGNEQFF.

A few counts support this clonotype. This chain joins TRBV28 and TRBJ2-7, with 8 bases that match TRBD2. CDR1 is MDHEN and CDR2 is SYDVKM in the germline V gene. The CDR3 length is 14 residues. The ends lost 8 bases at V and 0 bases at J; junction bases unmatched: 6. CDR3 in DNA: TGTGCCAGCGGTCCGAGCGGGAGCTCCTACGAGCAGTACTTC. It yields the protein CASGPSGSSYEQYF.

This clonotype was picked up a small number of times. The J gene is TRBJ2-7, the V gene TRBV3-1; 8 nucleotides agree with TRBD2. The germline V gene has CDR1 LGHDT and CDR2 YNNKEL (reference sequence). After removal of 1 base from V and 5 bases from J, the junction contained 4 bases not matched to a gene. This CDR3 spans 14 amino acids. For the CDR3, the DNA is TGTGCCAGCAGCCAAGGCGGGAGGACCAACGAGCAGTACTTC. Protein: CASSQGGRTNEQYF.

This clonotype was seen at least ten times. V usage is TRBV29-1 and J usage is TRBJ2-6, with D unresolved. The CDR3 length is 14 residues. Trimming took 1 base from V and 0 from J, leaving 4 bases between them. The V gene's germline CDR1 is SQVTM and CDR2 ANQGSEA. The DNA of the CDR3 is TGCAGCGTTGAAGTCGTCTCTGGGGCCAACGTCCTGACTTTC. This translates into CSVEVVSGANVLTF.

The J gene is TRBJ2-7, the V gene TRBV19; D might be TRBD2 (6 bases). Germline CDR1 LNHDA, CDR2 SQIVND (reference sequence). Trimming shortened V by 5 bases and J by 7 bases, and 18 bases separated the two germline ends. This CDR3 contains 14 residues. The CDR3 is CASSLGTFMREQYF. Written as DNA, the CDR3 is TGTGCCAGTAGTCTCGGGACTTTTATGAGGGAGCAGTACTTC.

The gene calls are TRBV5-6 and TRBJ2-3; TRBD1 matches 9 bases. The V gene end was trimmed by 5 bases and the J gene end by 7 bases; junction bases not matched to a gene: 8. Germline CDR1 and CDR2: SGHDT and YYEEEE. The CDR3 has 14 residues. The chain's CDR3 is CASRRRDRENTQYF. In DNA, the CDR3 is TGTGCCAGCAGACGCCGGGACAGGGAGAATACGCAGTATTTT.

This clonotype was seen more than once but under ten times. CDR3 nucleotide sequence: TGCAGTGCTATCGGGGGGGCCTCCGAGCAGTACTTC. Translation gives CSAIGGASEQYF. This rearrangement joins TRBV20-1 to TRBJ2-7; the match to TRBD2 covers 8 bases. This CDR3 is built from 12 residues. Germline-derived CDR1 and CDR2 are DFQATT and SNEGSKA (reference sequence). The V segment lost 4 bases and the J segment 6 bases; nucleotides outside the gene matches: 5.

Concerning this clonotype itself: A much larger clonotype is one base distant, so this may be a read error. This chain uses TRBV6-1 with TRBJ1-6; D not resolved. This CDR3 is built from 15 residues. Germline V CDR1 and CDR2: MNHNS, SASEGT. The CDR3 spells CASGEADGAGSPLHF. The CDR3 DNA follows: TGTGCCAGCGGTGAAGCGGACGGCGCAGGATCACCCCTCCACTTT.

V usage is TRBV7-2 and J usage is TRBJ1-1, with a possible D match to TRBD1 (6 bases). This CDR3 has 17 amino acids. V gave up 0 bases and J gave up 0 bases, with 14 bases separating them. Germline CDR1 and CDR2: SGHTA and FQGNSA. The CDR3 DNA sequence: TGTGCCAGCAGCTTAGCGGGGGGGCCCGTCATGAACACTGAAGCTTTCTTT. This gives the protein CASSLAGGPVMNTEAFF.

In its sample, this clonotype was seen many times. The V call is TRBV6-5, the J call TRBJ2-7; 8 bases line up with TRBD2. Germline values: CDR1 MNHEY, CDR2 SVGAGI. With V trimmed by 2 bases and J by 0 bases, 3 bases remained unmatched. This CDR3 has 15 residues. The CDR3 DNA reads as TGTGCCAGCAGTTACAGTAGCGGGAACTCCTACGAGCAGTACTTC. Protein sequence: CASSYSSGNSYEQYF.

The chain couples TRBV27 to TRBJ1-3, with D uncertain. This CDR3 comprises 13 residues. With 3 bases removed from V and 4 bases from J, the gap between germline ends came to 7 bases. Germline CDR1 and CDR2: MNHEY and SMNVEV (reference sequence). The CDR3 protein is CASSLLGGNTIYF. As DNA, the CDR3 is TGTGCCAGCAGTTTGCTGGGGGGAAACACCATATATTTT.

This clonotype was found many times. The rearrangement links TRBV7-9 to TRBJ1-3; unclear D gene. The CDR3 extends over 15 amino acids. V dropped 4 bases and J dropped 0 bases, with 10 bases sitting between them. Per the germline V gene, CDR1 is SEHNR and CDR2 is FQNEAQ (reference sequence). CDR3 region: CASSSPLFSGNTIYF. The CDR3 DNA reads TGTGCCAGCAGCTCCCCGCTTTTCTCTGGAAACACCATATATTTT.

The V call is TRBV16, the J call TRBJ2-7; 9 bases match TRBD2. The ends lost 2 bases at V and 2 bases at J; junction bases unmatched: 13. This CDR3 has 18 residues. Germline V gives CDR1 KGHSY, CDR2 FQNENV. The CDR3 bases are TGTGCCAGCAGCCAAATGATTAGCGGGAGCATCCAACCCTACGAGCAGTACTTC. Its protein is CASSQMISGSIQPYEQYF.

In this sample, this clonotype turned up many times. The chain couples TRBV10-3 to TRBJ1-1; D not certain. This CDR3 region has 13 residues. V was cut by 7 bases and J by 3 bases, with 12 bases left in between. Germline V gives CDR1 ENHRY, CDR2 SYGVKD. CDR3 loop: CAITVGSDTEAFF. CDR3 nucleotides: TGTGCCATCACCGTAGGGTCGGACACTGAAGCTTTCTTT.

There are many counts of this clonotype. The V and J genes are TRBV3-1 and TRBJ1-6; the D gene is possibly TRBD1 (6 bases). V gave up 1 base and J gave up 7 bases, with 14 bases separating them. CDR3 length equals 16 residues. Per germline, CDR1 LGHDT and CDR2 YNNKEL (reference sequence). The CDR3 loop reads CASSQAGGPGNSPLHF. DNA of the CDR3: TGTGCCAGCAGCCAAGCCGGGGGGCCAGGGAATTCACCCCTCCACTTT.

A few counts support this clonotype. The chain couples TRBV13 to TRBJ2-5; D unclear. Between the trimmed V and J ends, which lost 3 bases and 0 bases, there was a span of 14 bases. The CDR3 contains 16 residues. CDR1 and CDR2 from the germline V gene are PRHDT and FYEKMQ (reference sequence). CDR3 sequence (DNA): TGTGCCAGCAGCTTTCTTAGACCGACGTACCAAGAGACCCAGTACTTC. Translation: CASSFLRPTYQETQYF.

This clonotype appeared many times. This CDR3 is CSVGDRGGGYGYTF. In DNA form, the CDR3 reads TGCAGCGTCGGGGACAGGGGAGGTGGTTATGGCTACACCTTC. The genes are TRBV29-1 and TRBJ1-2; 10 bases are shared with TRBD1. The trim removed 6 bases at V and 5 bases at J, leaving 9 bases unmatched. This CDR3 contains 14 residues. Germline CDR1 and CDR2: SQVTM and ANQGSEA.

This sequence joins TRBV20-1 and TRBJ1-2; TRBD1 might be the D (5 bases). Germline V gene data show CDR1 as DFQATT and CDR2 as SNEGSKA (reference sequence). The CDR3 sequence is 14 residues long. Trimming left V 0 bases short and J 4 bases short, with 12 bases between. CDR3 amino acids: CSARDRQGGYGYTF. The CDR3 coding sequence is TGCAGTGCTAGAGATAGGCAGGGCGGCTATGGCTACACCTTC.

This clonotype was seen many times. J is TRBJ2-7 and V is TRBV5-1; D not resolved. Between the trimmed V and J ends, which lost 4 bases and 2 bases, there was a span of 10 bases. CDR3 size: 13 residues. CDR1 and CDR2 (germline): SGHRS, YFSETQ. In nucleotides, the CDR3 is TGCGCCAGCAGCCCTTCGGGCCCCTACGAGCAGTACTTC. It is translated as CASSPSGPYEQYF.

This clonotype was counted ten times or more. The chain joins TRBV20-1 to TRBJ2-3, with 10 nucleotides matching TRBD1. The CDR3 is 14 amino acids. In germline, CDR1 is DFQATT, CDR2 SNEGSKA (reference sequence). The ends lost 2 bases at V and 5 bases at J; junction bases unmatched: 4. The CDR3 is CSARRQGAGDTQYF. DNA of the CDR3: TGCAGTGCTAGAAGACAGGGGGCCGGAGATACGCAGTATTTT.